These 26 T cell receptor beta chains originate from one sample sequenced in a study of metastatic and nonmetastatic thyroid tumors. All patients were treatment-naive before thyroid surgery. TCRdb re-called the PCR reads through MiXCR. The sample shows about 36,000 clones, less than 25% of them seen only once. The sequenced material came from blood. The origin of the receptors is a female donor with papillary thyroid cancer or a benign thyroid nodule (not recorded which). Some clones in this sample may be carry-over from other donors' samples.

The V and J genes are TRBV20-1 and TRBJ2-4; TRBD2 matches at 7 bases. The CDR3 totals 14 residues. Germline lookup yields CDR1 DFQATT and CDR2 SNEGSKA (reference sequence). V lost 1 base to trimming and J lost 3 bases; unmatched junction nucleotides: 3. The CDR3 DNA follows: TGCAGTGCTAGAGTACCGGGGGGCAAAAACATTCAGTACTTC. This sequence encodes CSARVPGGKNIQYF.

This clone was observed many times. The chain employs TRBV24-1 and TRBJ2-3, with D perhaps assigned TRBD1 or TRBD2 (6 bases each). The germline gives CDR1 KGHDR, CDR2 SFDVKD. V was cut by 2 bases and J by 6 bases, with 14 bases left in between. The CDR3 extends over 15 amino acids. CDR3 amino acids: CATSDSRGAEDTQYF. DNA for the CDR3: TGTGCCACCAGTGATTCGAGGGGGGCAGAGGATACGCAGTATTTT.

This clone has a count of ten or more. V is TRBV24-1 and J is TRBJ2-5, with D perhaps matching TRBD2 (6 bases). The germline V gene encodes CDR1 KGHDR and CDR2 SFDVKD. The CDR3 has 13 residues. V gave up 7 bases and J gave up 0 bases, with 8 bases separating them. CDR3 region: CATSRDYQETQYF. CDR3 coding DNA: TGTGCCACCAGCCGGGACTACCAAGAGACCCAGTACTTC.

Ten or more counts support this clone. CDR3: CASSQPVGSEAFF. In DNA form, the CDR3 reads TGTGCCAGCAGCCAACCGGTCGGGTCTGAAGCTTTCTTT. The gene calls are TRBV14 and TRBJ1-1, with D uncertain. CDR3 size: 13 residues. Germline CDR1 reads SGHDN; CDR2 reads FVKESK. The ends were cut back, 2 bases at V and 6 bases at J, with 10 bases in the middle.

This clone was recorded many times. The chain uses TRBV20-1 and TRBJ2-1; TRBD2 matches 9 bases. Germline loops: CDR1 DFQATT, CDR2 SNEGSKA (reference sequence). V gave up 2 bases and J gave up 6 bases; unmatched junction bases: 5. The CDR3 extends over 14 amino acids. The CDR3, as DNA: TGCAGTGCTAGACCGGGGACTAGCTCCAATGAGCAGTTCTTC. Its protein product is CSARPGTSSNEQFF.

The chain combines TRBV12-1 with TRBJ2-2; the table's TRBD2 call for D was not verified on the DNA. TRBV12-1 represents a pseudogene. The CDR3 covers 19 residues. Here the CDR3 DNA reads TGTGCCAGCAGCTTACCAGCGGGAGTGGGGGACTCGAACACCGGGGAGCTGTTTTTT. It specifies CASSLPAGVGDSNTGELFF.

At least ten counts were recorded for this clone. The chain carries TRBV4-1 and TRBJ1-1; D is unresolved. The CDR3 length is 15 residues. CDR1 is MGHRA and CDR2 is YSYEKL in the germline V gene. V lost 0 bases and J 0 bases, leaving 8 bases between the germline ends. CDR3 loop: CASSQEVAVNTEAFF. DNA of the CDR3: TGCGCCAGCAGCCAAGAAGTGGCGGTGAACACTGAAGCTTTCTTT.

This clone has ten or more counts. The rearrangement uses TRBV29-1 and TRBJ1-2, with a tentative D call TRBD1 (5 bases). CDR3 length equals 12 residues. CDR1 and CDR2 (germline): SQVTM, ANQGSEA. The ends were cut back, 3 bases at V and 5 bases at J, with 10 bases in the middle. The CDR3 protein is CSVDDREYGYTF. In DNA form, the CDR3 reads TGCAGCGTTGACGACAGAGAGTATGGCTACACCTTC.

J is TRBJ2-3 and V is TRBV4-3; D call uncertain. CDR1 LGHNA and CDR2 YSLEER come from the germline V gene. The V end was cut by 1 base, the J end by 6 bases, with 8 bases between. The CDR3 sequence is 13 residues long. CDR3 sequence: CASSQAPGDTQYF. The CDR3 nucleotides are TGCGCCAGCAGCCAAGCGCCCGGGGATACGCAGTATTTT.

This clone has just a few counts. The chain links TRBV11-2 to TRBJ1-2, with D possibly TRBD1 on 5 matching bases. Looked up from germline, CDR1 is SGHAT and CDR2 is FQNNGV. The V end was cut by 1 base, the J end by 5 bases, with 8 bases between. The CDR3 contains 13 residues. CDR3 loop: CASSLGQPYGYTF. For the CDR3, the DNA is TGTGCCAGCAGCTTAGGACAGCCGTATGGCTACACCTTC.

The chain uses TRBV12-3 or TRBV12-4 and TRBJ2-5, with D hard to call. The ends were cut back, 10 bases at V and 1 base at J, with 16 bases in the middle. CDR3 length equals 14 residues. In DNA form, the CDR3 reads TGTGCCATCATTCAAAATTTGATCCAAGAGACCCAGTACTTC. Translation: CAIIQNLIQETQYF.

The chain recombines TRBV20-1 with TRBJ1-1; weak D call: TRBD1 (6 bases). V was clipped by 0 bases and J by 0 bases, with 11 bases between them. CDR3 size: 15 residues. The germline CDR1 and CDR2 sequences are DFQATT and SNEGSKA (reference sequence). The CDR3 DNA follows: TGCAGTGCTAGAGAGACAGGTCCAATGAACACTGAAGCTTTCTTT. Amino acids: CSARETGPMNTEAFF.

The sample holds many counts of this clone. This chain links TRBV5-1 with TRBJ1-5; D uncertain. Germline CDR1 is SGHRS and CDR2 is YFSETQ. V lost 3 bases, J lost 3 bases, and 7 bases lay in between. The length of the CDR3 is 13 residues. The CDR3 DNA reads TGCGCCAGCAGCTCCTCCCCCAATCAGCCCCAGCATTTT. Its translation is CASSSSPNQPQHF.

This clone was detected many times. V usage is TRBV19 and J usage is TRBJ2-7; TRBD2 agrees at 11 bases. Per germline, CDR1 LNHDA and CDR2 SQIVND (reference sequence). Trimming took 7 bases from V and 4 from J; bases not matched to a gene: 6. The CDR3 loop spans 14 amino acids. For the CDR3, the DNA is TGTGCCAGTAAACCGTCTAGCGGGAGGTACGAGCAGTACTTC. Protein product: CASKPSSGRYEQYF.

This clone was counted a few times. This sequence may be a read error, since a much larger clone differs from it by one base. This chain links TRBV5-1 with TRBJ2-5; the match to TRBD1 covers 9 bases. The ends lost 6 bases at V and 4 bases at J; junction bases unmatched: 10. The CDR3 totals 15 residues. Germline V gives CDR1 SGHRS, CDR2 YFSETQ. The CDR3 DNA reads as TGCGCCAGCATCTCCCTGGGGACAGGGCCAGAGACCCAGTACTTC. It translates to CASISLGTGPETQYF.

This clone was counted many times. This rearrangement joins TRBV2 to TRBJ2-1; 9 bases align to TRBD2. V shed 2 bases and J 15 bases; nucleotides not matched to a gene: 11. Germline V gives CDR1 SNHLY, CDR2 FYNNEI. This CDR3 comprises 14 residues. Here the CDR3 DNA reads TGTGCCAGCAGTGAAACGACCTTAGCGGGAGTTGTGTTCTTC. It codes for CASSETTLAGVVFF.

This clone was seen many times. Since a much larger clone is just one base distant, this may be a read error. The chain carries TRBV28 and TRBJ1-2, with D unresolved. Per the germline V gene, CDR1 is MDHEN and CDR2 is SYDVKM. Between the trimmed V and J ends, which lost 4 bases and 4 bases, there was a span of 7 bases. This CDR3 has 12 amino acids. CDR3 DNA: TGTGCCAGCAGTTCCCAGACCTATGGCTACACCTTC. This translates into CASSSQTYGYTF.

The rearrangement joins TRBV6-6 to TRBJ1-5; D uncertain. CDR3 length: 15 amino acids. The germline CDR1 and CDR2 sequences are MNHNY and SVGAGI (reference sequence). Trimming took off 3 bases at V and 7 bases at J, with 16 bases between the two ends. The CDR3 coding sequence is TGTGCCAGCAGTTATCACATGGGGTTCAAGCAGCCCCAGCATTTT. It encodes CASSYHMGFKQPQHF.

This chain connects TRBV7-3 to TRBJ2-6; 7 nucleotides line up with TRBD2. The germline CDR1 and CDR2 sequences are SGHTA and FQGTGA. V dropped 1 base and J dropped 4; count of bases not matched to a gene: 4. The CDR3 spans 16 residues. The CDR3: CASSLSAGAGANVLTF. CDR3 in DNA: TGTGCCAGCAGCTTAAGCGCGGGAGCCGGGGCCAACGTCCTGACTTTC.

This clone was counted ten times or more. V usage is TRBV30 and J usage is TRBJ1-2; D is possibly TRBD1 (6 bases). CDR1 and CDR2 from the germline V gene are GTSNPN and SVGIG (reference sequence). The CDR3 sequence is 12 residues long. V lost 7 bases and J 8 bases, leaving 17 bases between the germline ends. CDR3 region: CASPVGGGGYTF. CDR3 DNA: TGTGCCTCCCCTGTCGGAGGGGGGGGCTACACCTTC.

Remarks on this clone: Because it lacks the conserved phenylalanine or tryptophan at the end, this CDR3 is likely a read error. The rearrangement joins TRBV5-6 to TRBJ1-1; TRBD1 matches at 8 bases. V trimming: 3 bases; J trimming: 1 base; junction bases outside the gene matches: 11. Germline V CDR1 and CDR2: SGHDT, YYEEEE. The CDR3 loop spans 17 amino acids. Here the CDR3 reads CASSWGGQGARNTEAFL. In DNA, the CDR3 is TGTGCCAGCAGCTGGGGAGGGCAGGGGGCAAGGAACACTGAAGCTTTCCTT.

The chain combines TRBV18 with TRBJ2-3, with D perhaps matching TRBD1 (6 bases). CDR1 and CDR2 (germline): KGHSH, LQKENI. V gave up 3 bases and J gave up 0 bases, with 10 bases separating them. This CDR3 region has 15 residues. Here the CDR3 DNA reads TGTGCCAGCTCACCCCGGACAGACAGCACAGATACGCAGTATTTT. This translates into CASSPRTDSTDTQYF.

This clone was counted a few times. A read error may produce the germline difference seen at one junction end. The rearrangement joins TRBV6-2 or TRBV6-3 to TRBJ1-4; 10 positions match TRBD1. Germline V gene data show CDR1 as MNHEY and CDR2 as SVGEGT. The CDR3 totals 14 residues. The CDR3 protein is CVSSYGTGVEKLFF. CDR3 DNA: TGTGTCAGCAGTTACGGGACAGGGGTTGAAAAACTGTTTTTT.

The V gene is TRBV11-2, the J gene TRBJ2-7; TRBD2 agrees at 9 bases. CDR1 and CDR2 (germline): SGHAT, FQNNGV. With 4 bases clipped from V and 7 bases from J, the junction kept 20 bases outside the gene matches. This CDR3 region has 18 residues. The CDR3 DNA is TGTGCCAGCAGCTCACCAAAGGCGGGGGGACTAGCTGGGGGAGAGCAGTACTTC. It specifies CASSSPKAGGLAGGEQYF.

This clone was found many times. The CDR3: CASSTIRGIPNEQFF. The CDR3 bases are TGTGCCAGCAGTACCATCAGGGGAATCCCCAATGAGCAGTTCTTC. The chain employs TRBV2 and TRBJ2-1, with D perhaps TRBD1 (6 bases). CDR1 is SNHLY and CDR2 is FYNNEI in the germline V gene. CDR3 length: 15 residues. The ends were cut back, 5 bases at V and 6 bases at J, with 17 bases in the middle.

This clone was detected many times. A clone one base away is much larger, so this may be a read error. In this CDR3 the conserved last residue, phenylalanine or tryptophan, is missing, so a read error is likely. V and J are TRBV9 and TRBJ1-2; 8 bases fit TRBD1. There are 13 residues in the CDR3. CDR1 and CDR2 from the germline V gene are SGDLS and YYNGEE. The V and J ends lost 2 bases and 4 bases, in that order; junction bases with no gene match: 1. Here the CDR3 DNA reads TGTGCCAGCAGCGTCGGACAGGGCTATGGCTACACCATC. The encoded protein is CASSVGQGYGYTI.